The T cell receptor (beta chain) described here comes from a study of monozygotic twins with inflammatory bowel disease. General study points: Diversity of TCRbeta measured by inverse Simpson was lower in IBD patients than in healthy co-twins.

CDR3 length equals 15 residues. Germline assignment: CDR1 LGHNT and CDR2 FRNRAP. After re-calling the 5' RACE reads, TCRdb lists one entry per CDR3 protein, DNA absent. The table for this sample gives about 160,000 distinct CDR3 sequences. Sampling involved one blood draw (about 2.6 ml) for every donor. In regard to this clonotype: Its antigen is not known.

The sequence derives from a human donor with ulcerative colitis or Crohn's disease, or a healthy co-twin of an affected twin (not recorded which). The V call is TRBV12-5, the J call TRBJ1-1; the TRBD1 assignment by TCRdb is unverifiable without DNA. Sequenced sample: blood. The CDR3 sequence: CASGLVVGVNTEAFF.